This T cell receptor (beta chain) was recovered during a study of cytomegalovirus exposure and HLA in healthy donors. Germline values: CDR1 PRHDT, CDR2 FYEKMQ (reference sequence). This CDR3 region has 12 residues. Vbeta (60) and Jbeta (13) primers were used in the PCR. The table came from immunoSEQ multiplex PCR; TCRdb's copy has only in-frame clones and leaves some out. In the table there are 120,000 or so clones, more than 60% of which are singletons. The genes are TRBV13 and TRBJ1-1, with D unclear. This clonotype was sampled from a middle-aged woman in good health and CMV-seronegative. The specimen was PBMCs. The DNA of the CDR3 is TGTGCAACCGCTCGGGAGAACACTGAAGCTTTCTTT. Protein product: CATARENTEAFF. The full variable domain, completed using reference TRBV13 and TRBJ1-1, is AAGVIQSPRHLIKEKRETATLKCYPIPRHDTVYWYQQGPGQDPQFLISFYEKMQSDKGSIPDRFSAQQFSDYHSELNMSSLELGDSALYFCATARENTEAFFGQGTRLTVV.